Listed below are T cell receptor beta chains from one sample, sequenced in a study of synovial regulatory T cells in juvenile arthritis. The repertoire was sequenced with immunoSEQ multiplex PCR; TCRdb's copy has only in-frame clones and lacks some. This table holds around 10,000 clones. Specimen: Treg cells from blood. The receptors stem from a donor between 2 and 29 years old with juvenile idiopathic arthritis. Each CDR3 is given with its conserved first and last residue. The order of the fields is J gene, clone size, V gene, CDR3 protein. Where a row states a size, it is once, few, many or the class of an expanded clone; other rows omit it.

>TRBJ1-2|-|TRBV5-4
CASSLEQGGGYTF
>TRBJ2-7|-|TRBV7-2
CASSLVIGEQYF
>TRBJ1-2|-|TRBV5-4
CASSLSSVYGYTF
>TRBJ1-1|-|TRBV4-1
CASSQDLRVRTEAFF
>TRBJ2-7|medium-sized|TRBV6-5
CASRQTSGGNHEQYF
>TRBJ2-7|-|TRBV5-6
CASSLTVGQSLF
>TRBJ2-3|-|TRBV19
CASSPALGVRHTQYF
>TRBJ1-6|-|TRBV6-1
CASSQGLLASTLHF
>TRBJ1-2|-|TRBV7-9
CASSSMGGYTF
>TRBJ1-5|-|TRBV5-1
CASSLAGQPQHF
>TRBJ1-2|-|TRBV10-3
CAISESFGGGYGANYGYTF
>TRBJ1-3|-|TRBV12-5
CASGLVRPTSGNTIYF
>TRBJ2-7|-|TRBV4-2
CASSQGITRPYEQYF
>TRBJ1-1|-|TRBV6-6
CASNTYRALNTEAFF
>TRBJ2-7|-|TRBV6-4
CARSIRHLSPYEQYF
>TRBJ1-2|-|TRBV4-2
CASSQEGFGYTF
>TRBJ2-3|-|TRBV5-4
CASSEGQGLTSTDTQYF
>TRBJ1-1|-|TRBV5-1
CASSWLAGETEAFF
>TRBJ1-4|-|TRBV19
CASSALREGGEKLFF
>TRBJ2-4|-|TRBV6-1
CALQGAGNIQYF